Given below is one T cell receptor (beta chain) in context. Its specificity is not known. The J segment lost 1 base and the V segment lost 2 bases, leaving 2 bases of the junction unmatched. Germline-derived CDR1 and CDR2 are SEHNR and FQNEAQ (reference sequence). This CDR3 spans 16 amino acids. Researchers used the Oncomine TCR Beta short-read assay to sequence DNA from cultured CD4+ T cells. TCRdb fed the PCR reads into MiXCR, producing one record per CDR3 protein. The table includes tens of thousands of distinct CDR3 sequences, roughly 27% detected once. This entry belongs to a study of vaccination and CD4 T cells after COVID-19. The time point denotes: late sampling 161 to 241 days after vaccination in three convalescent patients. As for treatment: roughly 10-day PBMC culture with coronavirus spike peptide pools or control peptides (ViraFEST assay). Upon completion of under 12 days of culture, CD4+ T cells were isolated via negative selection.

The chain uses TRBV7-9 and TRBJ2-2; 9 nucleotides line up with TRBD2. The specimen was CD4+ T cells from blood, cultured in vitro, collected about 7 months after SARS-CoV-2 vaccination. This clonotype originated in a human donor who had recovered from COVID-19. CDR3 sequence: CASSLHSGGNTGELFF. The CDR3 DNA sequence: TGTGCCAGCAGCTTACATAGCGGGGGGAACACCGGGGAGCTGTTTTTT.